This T cell receptor beta chain was profiled in a study of early T cells in non-severe SARS-CoV-2 infection. Study details: The sequenced material was bulk RNA from unsorted whole blood, and its chains were unpaired. Whole-study results and caveats: CD4 and private specificities were missed by VDJdb matching, which favored anti-spike CD8 responses.

Unique molecular identifiers (one per individual cDNA molecule) were attached. TCRdb ran MiXCR on the 5' RACE reads and lists one entry per CDR3 protein. The table records about 69,000 distinct CDR3 sequences, approximately 12% of them present only once. From germline, CDR1 is SGHDT and CDR2 YYEEEE. The CDR3 consists of 16 residues. V was pared by 4 bases and J by 1 base, with 15 bases between. This clonotype has a count of ten or more. The target antigen is unknown. The chain has TRBV5-6 and TRBJ2-4; possibly TRBD1 for D (6 bases). What was sequenced was whole blood. The receptor was isolated from an adult who was a healthcare worker with PCR-confirmed SARS-CoV-2 infection or an uninfected control (not recorded which). CDR3 DNA sequence: TGTGCCAGCAGCAACCGGGACACAACCGCCAAAAACATTCAGTACTTC. Its protein product is CASSNRDTTAKNIQYF.